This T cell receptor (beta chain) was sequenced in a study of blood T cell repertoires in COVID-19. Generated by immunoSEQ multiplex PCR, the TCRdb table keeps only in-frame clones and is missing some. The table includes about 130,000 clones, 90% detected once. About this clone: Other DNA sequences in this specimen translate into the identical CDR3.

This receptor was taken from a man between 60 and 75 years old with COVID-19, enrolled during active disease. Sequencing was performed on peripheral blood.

CDR3 coding DNA: TGTGCCAGCAGCCCATCTAACTATGGCTACACCTTC. Residues: CASSPSNYGYTF. The rearrangement uses TRBV9 and TRBJ1-2; D unresolved. V was shortened by 4 bases and J by 0 bases, with 4 bases between the two germline ends. This CDR3 has 12 amino acids. The germline V gene has CDR1 SGDLS and CDR2 YYNGEE.